This TCR beta chain was observed in a study of technical replicates of blood from several donors. V was cut by 8 bases and J by 2 bases, with 13 bases left in between. The CDR3 sequence is 13 residues long. The germline V gene encodes CDR1 SGHAT and CDR2 FQNNGV. Profiling relied on immunoSEQ multiplex PCR, and the TCRdb table lists in-frame clones only, not all of them. The repertoire holds some 87,000 clones, with just under 95% as singletons. The chain joins TRBV11-2 to TRBJ2-7; D not certain. The receptor was isolated from a human donor in good health. The sample taken for sequencing was T cells isolated from PBMCs. In nucleotides, the CDR3 is TGTGCCAGCGCTTACTACAATACCTACGAGCAGTACTTC. This codes for CASAYYNTYEQYF.